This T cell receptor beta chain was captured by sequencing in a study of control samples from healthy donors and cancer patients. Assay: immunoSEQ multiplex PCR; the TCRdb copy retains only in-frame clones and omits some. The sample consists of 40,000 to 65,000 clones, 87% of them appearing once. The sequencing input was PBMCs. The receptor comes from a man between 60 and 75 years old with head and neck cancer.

For the CDR3, the DNA is TGTGCCAGCAGTCCCGGTGGGGCTGTACACCGGAGTGAAGCTTTCTTT. As protein: CASSPGGAVHRSEAFF. The V call is TRBV6-2 or TRBV6-3, the J call TRBJ1-1; D perhaps matches TRBD1 (5 bases). There are 16 residues in the CDR3. V was cut by 5 bases and J by 7 bases, with 23 bases left in between. Germline CDR1 reads MNHEY; CDR2 reads SVGEGT.